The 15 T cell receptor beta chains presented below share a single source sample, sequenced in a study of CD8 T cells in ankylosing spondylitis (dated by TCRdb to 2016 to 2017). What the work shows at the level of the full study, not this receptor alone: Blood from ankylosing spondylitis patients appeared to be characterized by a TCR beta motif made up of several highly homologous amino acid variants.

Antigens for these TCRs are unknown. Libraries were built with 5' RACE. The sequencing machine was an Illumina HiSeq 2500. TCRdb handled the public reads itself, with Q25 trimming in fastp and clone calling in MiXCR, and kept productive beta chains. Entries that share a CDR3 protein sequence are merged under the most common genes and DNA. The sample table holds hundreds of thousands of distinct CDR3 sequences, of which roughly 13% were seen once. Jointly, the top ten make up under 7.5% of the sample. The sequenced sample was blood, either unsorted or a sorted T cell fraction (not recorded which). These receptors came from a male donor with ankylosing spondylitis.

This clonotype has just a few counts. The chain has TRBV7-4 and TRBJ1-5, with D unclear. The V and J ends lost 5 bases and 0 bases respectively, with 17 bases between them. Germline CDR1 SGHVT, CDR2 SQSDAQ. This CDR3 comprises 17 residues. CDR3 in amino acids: CASSPSRAQISNQPQHF. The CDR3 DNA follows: TGTGCCAGCAGCCCATCCCGGGCACAAATTAGCAATCAGCCCCAGCATTTT.

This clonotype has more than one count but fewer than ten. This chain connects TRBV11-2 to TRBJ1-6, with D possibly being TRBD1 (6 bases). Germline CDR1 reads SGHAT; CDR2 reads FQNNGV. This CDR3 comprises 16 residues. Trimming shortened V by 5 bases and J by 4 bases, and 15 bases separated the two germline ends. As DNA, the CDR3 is TGTGCCAGCAGCCCACAGGGAGGAATTTATAATTCACCCCTCCACTTT. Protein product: CASSPQGGIYNSPLHF.

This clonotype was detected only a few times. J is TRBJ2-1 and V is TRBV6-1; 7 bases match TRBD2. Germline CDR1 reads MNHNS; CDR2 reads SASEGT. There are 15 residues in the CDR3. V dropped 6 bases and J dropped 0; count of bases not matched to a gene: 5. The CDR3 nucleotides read TGTGCCAGCAGGAACCGGGACTACTCCTACAATGAGCAGTTCTTC. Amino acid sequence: CASRNRDYSYNEQFF.

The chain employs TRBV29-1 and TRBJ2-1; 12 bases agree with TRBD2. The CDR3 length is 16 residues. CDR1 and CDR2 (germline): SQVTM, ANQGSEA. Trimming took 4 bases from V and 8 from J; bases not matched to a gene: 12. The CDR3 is CSVGYTSGRKYHEQFF. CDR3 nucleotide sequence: TGCAGCGTTGGGTATACTAGCGGGAGGAAATACCATGAGCAGTTCTTC.

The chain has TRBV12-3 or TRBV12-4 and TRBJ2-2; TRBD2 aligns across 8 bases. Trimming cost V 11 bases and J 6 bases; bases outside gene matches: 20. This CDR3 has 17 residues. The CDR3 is CALRNVSGTSAPGELFF. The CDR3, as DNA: TGTGCCCTACGAAACGTATCCGGGACTAGTGCTCCCGGGGAGCTGTTTTTT.

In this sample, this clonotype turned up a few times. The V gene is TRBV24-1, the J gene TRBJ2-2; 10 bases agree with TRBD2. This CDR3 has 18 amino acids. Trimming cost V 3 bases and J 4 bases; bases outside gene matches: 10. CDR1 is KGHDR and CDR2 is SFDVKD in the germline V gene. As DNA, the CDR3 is TGTGCCACCAGTGATCCTCCAATAACTAGCGGGACCACCGGGGAGCTGTTTTTT. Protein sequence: CATSDPPITSGTTGELFF.

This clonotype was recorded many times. The chain's CDR3 is CASSLSGRDDNEQFF. DNA of the CDR3: TGTGCCAGCAGTTTAAGCGGGAGGGATGACAATGAGCAGTTCTTC. The chain carries TRBV12-3 or TRBV12-4 and TRBJ2-1; TRBD2 agrees at 10 bases. J was trimmed by 5 bases and V by 2 bases; bases with no gene match: 3. CDR3 length: 15 residues.

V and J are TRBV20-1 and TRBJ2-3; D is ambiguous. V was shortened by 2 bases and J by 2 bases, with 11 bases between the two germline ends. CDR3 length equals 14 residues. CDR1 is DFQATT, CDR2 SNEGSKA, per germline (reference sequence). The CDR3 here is CSARSISYTDTQYF. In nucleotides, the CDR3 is TGCAGTGCTAGAAGTATAAGCTACACAGATACGCAGTATTTT.

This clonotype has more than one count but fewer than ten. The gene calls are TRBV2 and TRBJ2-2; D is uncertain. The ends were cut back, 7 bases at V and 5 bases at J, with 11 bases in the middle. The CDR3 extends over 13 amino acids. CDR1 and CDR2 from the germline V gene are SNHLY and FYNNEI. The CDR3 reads CASTFWGTGELFF. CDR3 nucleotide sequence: TGTGCCAGCACTTTCTGGGGTACCGGGGAGCTGTTTTTT.

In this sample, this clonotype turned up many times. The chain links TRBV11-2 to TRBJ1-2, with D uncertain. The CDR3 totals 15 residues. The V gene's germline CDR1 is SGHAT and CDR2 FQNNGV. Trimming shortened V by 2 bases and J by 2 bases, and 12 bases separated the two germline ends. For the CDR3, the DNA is TGTGCCAGCAGCTTAACGACGACGGGGAACTATGGCTACACCTTC. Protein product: CASSLTTTGNYGYTF.

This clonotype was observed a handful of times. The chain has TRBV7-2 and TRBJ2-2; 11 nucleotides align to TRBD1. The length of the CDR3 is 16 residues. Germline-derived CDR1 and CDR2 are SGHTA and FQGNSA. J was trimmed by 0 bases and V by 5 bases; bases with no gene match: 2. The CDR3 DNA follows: TGTGCCAGCAGCCGGACAGGGGGCGCGAACACCGGGGAGCTGTTTTTT. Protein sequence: CASSRTGGANTGELFF.

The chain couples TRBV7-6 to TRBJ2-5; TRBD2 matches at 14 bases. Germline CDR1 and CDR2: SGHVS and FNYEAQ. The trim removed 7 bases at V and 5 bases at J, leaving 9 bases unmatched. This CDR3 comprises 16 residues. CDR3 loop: CASKGLAGDGEETQYF. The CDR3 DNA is TGTGCCAGCAAGGGACTAGCGGGAGATGGGGAGGAGACCCAGTACTTC.

This CDR3 reads CASSLRGSTNEKLFF. As DNA, the CDR3 is TGTGCCAGCAGCTTACGGGGGTCAACTAATGAAAAACTGTTTTTT. The rearrangement uses TRBV7-8 and TRBJ1-4; maybe TRBD1 (5 bases). V lost 2 bases and J 0 bases, leaving 7 bases between the germline ends. The CDR3 sequence is 15 residues long. Germline V gives CDR1 SGHVS, CDR2 FQNEAQ.

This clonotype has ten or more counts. The CDR3 region has the DNA TGTGCAAGCGGGACGGCAGATACGCAGTATTTT. Protein sequence: CASGTADTQYF. The gene calls are TRBV11-3 and TRBJ2-3; TRBD2 matches at 7 bases. This CDR3 spans 11 amino acids. Germline assignment: CDR1 SGHNT and CDR2 YENEEA. The full variable domain, with the rest looked up from reference TRBV11-3 and TRBJ2-3, is EAGVVQSPRYKIIEKKQPVAFWCNPISGHNTLYWYLQNLGQGPELLIRYENEEAVDDSQLPKDRFSAERLKGVDSTLKIQPAELGDSAVYLCASGTADTQYFGPGTRLTVL.

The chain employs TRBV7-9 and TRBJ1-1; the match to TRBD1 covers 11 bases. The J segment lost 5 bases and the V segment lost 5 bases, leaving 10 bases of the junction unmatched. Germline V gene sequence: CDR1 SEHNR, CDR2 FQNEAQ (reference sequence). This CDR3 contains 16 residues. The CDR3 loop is CASSPRTGGWGTEAFF. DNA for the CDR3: TGTGCCAGCAGCCCGCGGACAGGGGGCTGGGGGACTGAAGCTTTCTTT.